The entry below describes one T cell receptor beta chain. The antigen is undetermined. The data were obtained in a study of cytomegalovirus exposure and HLA in healthy donors. Notes on the study in general: Follow-up analysis found HLA locus-dependent TCR association rates, highest for DRB1 and lowest for HLA-C. Previously analyzed data showed that most TCR beta V segments were productive at a frequency of about 90% or about 30%. A later analysis showed that HLA-associated TCR beta chains had undergone more clonal expansion than equally common others.

Primers: 60 Vbeta forward and 13 Jbeta reverse. Clones were read by immunoSEQ multiplex PCR, and TCRdb kept only the in-frame ones, dropping some. The data show about 160,000 clones, 70% to 85% seen once. CDR1 SGHDT and CDR2 YYEEEE come from the germline V gene. V lost 4 bases to trimming and J lost 4 bases, with 14 bases between them. The CDR3 is 14 residues long. This chain uses TRBV5-6 with TRBJ2-5, with TRBD1 as a possible D gene (6 bases). The sample comprised PBMCs. The TCR comes from a man aged 45-65 years in good health and CMV-seropositive. As DNA, the CDR3 is TGTGCCAGCAGCCCACAGGGTACAAGAGAGACCCAGTACTTC. The encoded protein is CASSPQGTRETQYF.